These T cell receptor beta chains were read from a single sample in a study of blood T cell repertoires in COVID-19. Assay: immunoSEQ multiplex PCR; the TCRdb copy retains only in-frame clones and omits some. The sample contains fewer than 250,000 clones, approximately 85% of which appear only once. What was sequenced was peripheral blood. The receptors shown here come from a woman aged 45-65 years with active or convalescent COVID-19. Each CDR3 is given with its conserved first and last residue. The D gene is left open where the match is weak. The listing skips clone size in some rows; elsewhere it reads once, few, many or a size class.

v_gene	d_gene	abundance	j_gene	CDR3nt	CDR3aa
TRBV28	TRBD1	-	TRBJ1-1	TGTGCCAGCAGTTTATCCGGGACAGCCTTGAACACTGAAGCTTTCTTT	CASSLSGTALNTEAFF
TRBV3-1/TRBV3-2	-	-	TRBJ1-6	TGTGCCAGCAGCCGTTTTCCGGAGGGCAGTCCCCTCCACTTT	CASSRFPEGSPLHF
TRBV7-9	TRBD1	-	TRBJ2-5	TGTGCCAGCAGCTCTCCGCGAGATACCAGGGGGCGAGAGACCCAGTACTTC	CASSSPRDTRGRETQYF
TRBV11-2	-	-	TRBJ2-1	TGTGCCAGCAGCCAAGGACTGATAAACAATGAGCAGTTCTTC	CASSQGLINNEQFF
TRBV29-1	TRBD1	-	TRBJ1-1	TGCAGCGTAGACAGGGGGAACACTGAAGCTTTCTTT	CSVDRGNTEAFF
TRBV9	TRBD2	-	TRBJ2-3	TGTGCCAGCAGCGTAACTAGCGGCCCAGATACGCAGTATTTT	CASSVTSGPDTQYF
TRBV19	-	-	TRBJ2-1	TGTGCCAGTAGTAGTATAGGGGGTAACCCCTACAATGAGCAGTTCTTC	CASSSIGGNPYNEQFF
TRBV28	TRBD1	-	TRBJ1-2	TGTGCCAGCAGTTCGCCCGGGACAGCTATCGGTGATGGCTACACCTTC	CASSSPGTAIGDGYTF
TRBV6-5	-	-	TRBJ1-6	TGTGCCAGCAGGCCGGACAGCCGGCTAGAATCACCCCTCCACTTT	CASRPDSRLESPLHF
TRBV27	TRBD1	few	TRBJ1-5	TGTGCCAGCAGCCGAGGACAGGGGGCGTTTTATAGCAATCAGCCCCAGCATTTT	CASSRGQGAFYSNQPQHF
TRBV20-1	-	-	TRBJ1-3	TGCGGGGGGGAGAGGGGAAACACCATATATTTT	CGGERGNTIYF
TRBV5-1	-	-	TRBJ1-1	TGCGCCAGCAGCTTGGACGGTACTACTGAAGCTTTCTTT	CASSLDGTTEAFF
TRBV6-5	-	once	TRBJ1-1	TGTGCCAGCAGTCCTCAGGTAAACACTGAAGCTTTCTTT	CASSPQVNTEAFF
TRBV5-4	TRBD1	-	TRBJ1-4	TGTGCCAGCAGCTTCCGGGACAGGGGGACTGAAAAACTGTTTTTT	CASSFRDRGTEKLFF
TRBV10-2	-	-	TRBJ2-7	TGCGCCAGCAGGGGCTCAGGGCTGGACGAGCAGTACTTC	CASRGSGLDEQYF
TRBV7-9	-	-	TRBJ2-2	TGTGCCAGCATTAGAACGGGGAACACCGGGGAGCTGTTTTTT	CASIRTGNTGELFF
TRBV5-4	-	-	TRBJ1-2	TGTGCCAGCAGCTTGGGGTCTCGCGGCTATGGCTACACCTTC	CASSLGSRGYGYTF
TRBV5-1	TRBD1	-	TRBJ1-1	TGCGCCAGCAGCTTCGGACACCGGGACAGGGAAGCTTTCTTT	CASSFGHRDREAFF
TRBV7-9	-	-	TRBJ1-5	TGTGCCAGCAGCCCGGAGGCAGGCCCCAATCAGCCCCAGCATTTT	CASSPEAGPNQPQHF
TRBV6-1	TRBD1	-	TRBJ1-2	TGTGCCAGCAGTTCGGGACAGGGGTATGGCTACACCTTC	CASSSGQGYGYTF
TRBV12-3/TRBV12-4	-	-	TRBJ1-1	TGTGCCAGCTTCAAGGACGGGGACACTGAAGCTTTCTTT	CASFKDGDTEAFF
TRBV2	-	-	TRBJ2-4	TGTGCCAGCAGTTCCCGGAACATTCAGTACTTC	CASSSRNIQYF
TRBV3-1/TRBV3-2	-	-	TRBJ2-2	TGTGCCAGCAGCCGGCAAGCAGGGACCGGGGAGCTGTTTTTT	CASSRQAGTGELFF
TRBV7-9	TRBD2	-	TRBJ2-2	TGTGCCAGCAGCTCCGGACTAGCGGGCACCGGGGAGCTGTTTTTT	CASSSGLAGTGELFF
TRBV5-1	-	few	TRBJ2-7	TGCGCCAGCAGCTTGAACAGGGGGGGCGAGCAGTACTTC	CASSLNRGGEQYF
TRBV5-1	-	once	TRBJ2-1	TGCGCCAGCAGCGAGACGAGAGGGGGCAATGAGCAGTTCTTC	CASSETRGGNEQFF
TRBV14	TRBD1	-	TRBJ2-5	TGTGCCAGCAGCCGTTCTACCGGGACAGGGGAGACCCAGTACTTC	CASSRSTGTGETQYF
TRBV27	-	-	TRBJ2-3	TGTGCCAGCAGTCGACCGGGACTCTGGCATTTT	CASSRPGLWHF
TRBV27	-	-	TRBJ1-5	TGTGCCAGCAGTTTTCCCCCGGGGGGCCTTCAGCCCCAGCATTTT	CASSFPPGGLQPQHF